The table lists the clone carrying this TCR beta chain with a count of one. Its antigen is as yet unknown. The data belong to a study of cytomegalovirus exposure and HLA in healthy donors. Overall study findings and caveats: Another analysis was done later, and it associated 16,951 TCR beta sequences with HLA alleles at 0.05 false discovery rate. Researchers reported from a later analysis that most CMV-associated TCR beta chains appeared HLA-restricted.

This CDR3 is built from 13 residues. Per germline, CDR1 SGHTA and CDR2 FQGTGA. Trimming pared 2 bases from V and 5 bases from J, leaving 7 bases between. With 60 Vbeta and 13 Jbeta primers, the PCR was carried out. The data were produced by immunoSEQ multiplex PCR, yet TCRdb's version contains in-frame clones alone and is incomplete. Of under 200,000 clones in the sample, 80% were seen once. The chain combines TRBV7-3 with TRBJ1-5; D unclear. The receptor comes from a woman aged 50 to 60 in good health and CMV-seropositive. Specimen: PBMCs. CDR3 DNA: TGTGCCAGCAGCTTATCCCGGGATCAGCCCCAGCATTTT. Protein sequence: CASSLSRDQPQHF.